A selection of T cell receptor beta chains follows, all from one sample in a study of cytomegalovirus exposure and HLA in healthy donors. Assay used: immunoSEQ multiplex PCR; TCRdb lists only in-frame clones, some missing. In the table there are 100,000 or so clones, about three quarters of which are singletons. The sample consisted of PBMCs. All receptors derive from a man aged 40-50 years in good health and CMV-seronegative. CDR3s include the opening cysteine and the closing phenylalanine or tryptophan. The order of the fields is J gene, V gene, D gene, CDR3 length, clone size, CDR3 protein, CDR3 DNA. D genes are given only for firm matches. Not every row has a clone size; where given, it reads once, few, many or a size class.

TRBJ2-3 | TRBV7-9 | NA | 14 | NA | CASSQDGSTDTQYF | TGTGCCAGCAGCCAAGACGGGAGCACAGATACGCAGTATTTT
TRBJ2-5 | TRBV15 | NA | 13 | NA | CATSVRVLETQYF | TGTGCCACCAGCGTGAGGGTTCTGGAGACCCAGTACTTC
TRBJ2-1 | TRBV5-1 | TRBD1 | 12 | NA | CASSEAGQGLFF | TGCGCCAGCAGCGAAGCCGGACAGGGCCTGTTCTTC
TRBJ2-7 | TRBV2 | NA | 11 | once | CASSKTAEQYF | TGTGCCAGCAGTAAGACAGCCGAGCAGTACTTC
TRBJ1-4 | TRBV5-1 | TRBD1 | 16 | NA | CASSLQTGGAGEKLFF | TGCGCCAGCAGCTTACAAACAGGGGGCGCGGGGGAAAAACTGTTTTTT
TRBJ1-2 | TRBV4-1 | NA | 16 | few | CASSQDPAGLGYGYTF | TGCGCCAGCAGCCAAGATCCTGCAGGGTTAGGGTATGGCTACACCTTC
TRBJ1-1 | TRBV7-9 | NA | 14 | NA | CASSLVQRYTEAFF | TGTGCCAGCAGCTTAGTTCAGCGGTACACTGAAGCTTTCTTT
TRBJ2-7 | TRBV7-8 | TRBD2 | 15 | NA | CASSLPSGGFYEQYF | TGTGCCAGCAGCCTCCCTAGCGGGGGTTTCTACGAGCAGTACTTC
TRBJ1-1 | TRBV27 | NA | 13 | NA | CASSLRGNTEAFF | TGTGCCAGCAGTTTAAGGGGGAACACTGAAGCTTTCTTT
TRBJ2-2 | TRBV7-2 | TRBD1 | 15 | NA | CASFRGQGYTGELFF | TGTGCCAGCTTCCGAGGACAGGGATACACCGGGGAGCTGTTTTTT
TRBJ2-7 | TRBV9 | NA | 13 | NA | CASSPRGSYEQYF | TGTGCCAGCAGCCCCCGGGGTTCCTACGAGCAGTACTTC
TRBJ1-1 | TRBV19 | NA | 16 | NA | CASSTDNPLMNTEAFF | TGTGCCAGTAGTACGGACAATCCGCTGATGAACACTGAAGCTTTCTTT
TRBJ2-7 | TRBV7-2 | NA | 15 | once | CASSQPGSWVYEQYF | TGTGCCAGCAGTCAACCAGGATCCTGGGTCTACGAGCAGTACTTC
TRBJ2-2 | TRBV6-1 | NA | 17 | NA | CASSARSGTRFAGELFF | TGTGCCAGCAGTGCCCGAAGCGGGACACGGTTTGCCGGGGAGCTGTTTTTT
TRBJ1-2 | TRBV5-6 | NA | 14 | NA | CASSFTGVYYGYTF | TGTGCCAGCAGCTTCACCGGGGTTTACTATGGCTACACCTTC
TRBJ1-2 | TRBV7-9 | TRBD1 | 16 | NA | CSSSLGTGEGLYGYTF | TGTTCCAGCAGCTTAGGGACAGGTGAGGGGCTCTATGGCTACACCTTC
TRBJ1-3 | TRBV10-3 | NA | 17 | NA | CAISESVGGRHGNTIYF | TGTGCCATCAGTGAGTCCGTTGGAGGACGTCATGGAAACACCATATATTTT
TRBJ1-2 | TRBV6-1 | NA | 12 | NA | CASSNSYYGYTF | TGTGCCAGCAGCAACAGTTACTATGGCTACACCTTC
TRBJ2-3 | TRBV6-1 | NA | 13 | few | CAIAGTLKDTQYF | TGTGCTATTGCGGGGACTTTAAAAGATACGCAGTATTTT
TRBJ2-5 | TRBV18 | NA | 15 | NA | CASSSRTAIGETQYF | TGTGCCAGCTCATCAAGGACAGCAATAGGGGAGACCCAGTACTTC
TRBJ2-1 | TRBV19 | TRBD2 | 14 | NA | CASSIAGGRNEQFF | TGTGCCAGTAGTATAGCGGGGGGACGCAATGAGCAGTTCTTC
TRBJ1-2 | TRBV11-2 | TRBD1 | 14 | NA | CASSVRDRGNGYTF | TGTGCCAGCAGCGTCCGGGACAGGGGTAATGGCTACACCTTC
TRBJ1-4 | TRBV4-1 | NA | 16 | NA | CASSHGGLGNNEKLFF | TGCGCCAGCAGCCACGGGGGTTTAGGCAATAATGAAAAACTGTTTTTT
TRBJ1-3 | TRBV7-8 | NA | 18 | NA | CASSLLAPTRGLDPTIYF | TGTGCCAGCAGCTTATTGGCCCCTACCCGGGGGTTGGATCCCACCATATATTTT
TRBJ1-1 | TRBV5-4 | NA | 16 | NA | CASSLGAGGMNTEAFF | TGTGCCAGCAGCTTGGGGGCGGGGGGTATGAACACTGAAGCTTTCTTT
TRBJ1-6 | TRBV6-6 | NA | 14 | once | CAIRAGNFNSPLHF | TGTGCCATAAGGGCGGGTAACTTTAATTCACCCCTCCACTTT
TRBJ2-1 | TRBV6-5 | TRBD1 | 15 | NA | CASSYGQGENNEQFF | TGTGCCAGCAGTTACGGACAGGGAGAAAACAATGAGCAGTTCTTC
TRBJ2-2 | TRBV6-6 | NA | 13 | few | CASSHLHTGELFF | TGTGCCAGCAGCCACTTACACACCGGGGAGCTGTTTTTT
TRBJ2-3 | TRBV20-1 | NA | 11 | few | CSARDLLAQYF | TGCAGTGCTAGAGATCTCTTAGCGCAGTATTTT
TRBJ1-6 | TRBV5-1 | NA | 15 | NA | CASSLEGRDNSPLHF | TGCGCCAGCAGCTTGGAAGGGAGGGATAATTCACCCCTCCACTTT
TRBJ1-1 | TRBV5-6 | NA | 14 | NA | CASSLFPGNTEAFF | TGTGCCAGCAGCTTGTTCCCCGGGAACACTGAAGCTTTCTTT
TRBJ2-7 | TRBV27 | NA | 15 | NA | CASSLSRVSSYEQYF | TGTGCCAGCAGTTTATCCCGGGTTAGTTCCTACGAGCAGTACTTC
TRBJ2-7 | TRBV13 | NA | 12 | few | CASSFAVGEQYF | TGTGCCAGCAGCTTCGCGGTGGGCGAGCAGTACTTC
TRBJ2-7 | TRBV4-1 | NA | 13 | NA | CASSQFERYEQYF | TGCGCCAGCAGCCAATTCGAGCGCTACGAGCAGTACTTC
TRBJ2-1 | TRBV19 | TRBD1 | 13 | few | CASSTGQGHSGFF | TGTGCCAGTAGTACCGGACAGGGCCATTCCGGGTTCTTC
TRBJ2-7 | TRBV19 | TRBD1 | 16 | NA | CASSISGTGFPYEQYF | TGTGCCAGTAGTATCTCTGGGACAGGATTTCCCTACGAGCAGTACTTC
TRBJ2-3 | TRBV14 | NA | 14 | NA | CASSQRLRADTQYF | TGTGCCAGCAGCCAACGGCTGCGGGCAGATACGCAGTATTTT
TRBJ2-1 | TRBV29-1 | NA | 12 | NA | CTGELGYNEQFF | TGCACCGGGGAGTTAGGCTACAATGAGCAGTTCTTC
TRBJ1-1 | TRBV6-1 | TRBD1 | 14 | NA | CASKQGTGDTEAFF | TGTGCCAGCAAGCAGGGGACAGGAGACACTGAAGCTTTCTTT
TRBJ2-1 | TRBV6-1 | TRBD2 | 14 | NA | CASSDRLAKNEQFF | TGTGCCAGCAGTGACAGACTAGCGAAGAATGAGCAGTTCTTC
TRBJ2-2 | TRBV7-3 | NA | 15 | NA | CASSFDNSNTGELFF | TGTGCCAGCAGCTTTGACAACTCGAACACCGGGGAGCTGTTTTTT
TRBJ2-7 | TRBV6-1 | TRBD1 | 17 | NA | CASSELGQGYQGSEQYF | TGTGCCAGCAGTGAATTGGGACAGGGGTATCAAGGCAGCGAGCAGTACTTC
TRBJ2-2 | TRBV6-5 | TRBD2 | 15 | NA | CASRRPGLETGELFF | TGTGCCAGCAGGCGTCCGGGACTAGAGACCGGGGAGCTGTTTTTT
TRBJ1-2 | TRBV5-1 | NA | 16 | NA | CASSFSGLETNYGYTF | TGCGCCAGCAGCTTTTCTGGACTTGAGACTAACTATGGCTACACCTTC
TRBJ1-2 | TRBV7-9 | TRBD1 | 18 | NA | CASSLDGDRVPGNYGYTF | TGTGCCAGCAGCTTAGACGGTGACAGGGTTCCGGGTAACTATGGCTACACCTTC
TRBJ2-7 | TRBV7-2 | NA | 14 | NA | CASSLGGGLYEQYF | TGTGCCAGCAGCTTAGGCGGGGGCCTCTACGAGCAGTACTTC
TRBJ1-2 | TRBV27 | NA | 15 | NA | CASSLNPGHDGGYTF | TGTGCCAGCAGTCTCAATCCGGGACATGACGGAGGCTACACCTTC
TRBJ2-7 | TRBV4-3 | NA | 15 | NA | CASSPNFGDFYEQYF | TGCGCCAGCAGCCCCAACTTTGGGGACTTCTACGAGCAGTACTTC
TRBJ2-7 | TRBV5-4 | TRBD1 | 13 | NA | CASSLTGASEQYF | TGTGCCAGCAGCTTGACAGGGGCGAGTGAGCAGTACTTC
TRBJ2-1 | TRBV9 | NA | 12 | NA | CASSHTGNEQFF | TGTGCCAGCAGCCACACAGGCAATGAGCAGTTCTTC
TRBJ2-5 | TRBV7-6 | NA | 16 | NA | CASRPPWEGTAGTQYF | TGTGCCAGCAGACCTCCTTGGGAAGGCACCGCGGGGACCCAGTACTTC